The rows below give T cell receptor beta chains drawn from one sample of a study of cytomegalovirus exposure and HLA in healthy donors. Some clones are missing from TCRdb's copy, which holds only in-frame ones; the method was immunoSEQ multiplex PCR. The repertoire holds some 130,000 clones, about 80% seen once, with 1.5% to 2.5% in the top ten. Sequenced material: PBMCs. The receptors were gathered from a man aged 18 to 29 in good health and CMV-seronegative. Both conserved end residues are part of each CDR3.

v_gene	j_gene	CDR3aa
TRBV29-1	TRBJ2-3	CSVGLAGSPADTQYF
TRBV19	TRBJ1-5	CASSGRDTYSNQPQHF
TRBV27	TRBJ2-1	CASRGFSGSAYNEQFF
TRBV9	TRBJ2-1	CASSVVLAGGYNEQFF
TRBV15	TRBJ2-3	CATSRDRLADTDTQYF
TRBV15	TRBJ1-6	CATSTPRDRGRSPLHF
TRBV11-3	TRBJ1-3	CASSPGGLSGNTIYF
TRBV5-1	TRBJ2-1	CASSLAGTSGTNEQFF
TRBV18	TRBJ2-7	CASSPPMRSGGVVRYEQYF
TRBV7-8	TRBJ1-1	CASSFRQGNTEAFF
TRBV11-2	TRBJ2-1	CASSRDEYREQFF
TRBV4-1	TRBJ2-3	CASSQDTGTERTDTQYF
TRBV25-1	TRBJ1-1	CASSEYQGARALGTEAFF
TRBV27	TRBJ2-5	CASSFMGRSETQYF
TRBV19	TRBJ2-7	CATLHGTSGTYEQYF
TRBV30	TRBJ2-7	CAWSVPPGGRSGKPYEQYF
TRBV11-2	TRBJ2-5	CASSLDVDRGLTETQYF
TRBV29-1	TRBJ2-1	CSVDPSAGALDEQFF
TRBV6-5	TRBJ1-1	CASSYSGRGNTEAFF
TRBV18	TRBJ2-3	CASSPSLGTDTQYF
TRBV10-1	TRBJ2-3	CASSESVGGLGGTDTQYF
TRBV30	TRBJ2-1	CAWTSGTYNEQFF
TRBV28	TRBJ2-2	CASSLWTSGTGELFF
TRBV5-4	TRBJ1-2	CASWGQGLDGYTF
TRBV18	TRBJ2-7	CASSPPAGAAYEQYF
TRBV4-2	TRBJ2-7	CASSQDPGLAGGIYEQYF
TRBV6-1	TRBJ1-5	CASTREGLINQPQHF
TRBV6-1	TRBJ1-1	CASSEGQGEGSTEAFF
TRBV4-2	TRBJ2-3	CASSQEASTDTQYF
TRBV5-6	TRBJ2-3	CASSPGTDTQYF
TRBV9	TRBJ2-2	CASSEEANTGELFF
TRBV7-9	TRBJ2-4	CASSLAIQGSIQYF
TRBV5-1	TRBJ2-5	CASSLRPSVQETQYF
TRBV19	TRBJ1-1	CASSMGAGEAFF
TRBV6-6	TRBJ1-6	CASIYLWQGNSPLHF
TRBV9	TRBJ2-3	CASSVQASGGSTDTQYF
TRBV27	TRBJ1-1	CASSLFMNTEAFF
TRBV7-2	TRBJ1-1	CASRTGDVGTEAFF
TRBV18	TRBJ1-2	CASSQIDSPPVGYTF
TRBV7-3	TRBJ1-1	CASSLSHVGGQAGGAFF
TRBV7-7	TRBJ2-1	CASSLGGGQGYEQFF
TRBV28	TRBJ2-7	CASSIEGQPYF
TRBV30	TRBJ2-5	CAWSVLTGGETQYF
TRBV15	TRBJ2-2	CATSRARPGTSGSSGELFF
TRBV10-3	TRBJ2-5	CAIGLSGSTQETQYF
TRBV30	TRBJ1-2	CAYSGQGIHGYTF
TRBV7-6	TRBJ1-1	CASSLDGGDGTEAFF
TRBV27	TRBJ2-1	CASSTQGSLFYNEQFF